This T cell receptor (beta chain) originates from a study of memory CD4+ T cells and cytomegalovirus serostatus. The CDR3 covers 15 residues. The germline gives CDR1 MNHNS, CDR2 SASEGT. Unmatched junction bases numbered 5, after V lost 6 bases and J lost 3 bases. The sort gate was single viable CD3+CD4+CD8-CD45RO+ cells for memory CD4+ T cells. Donors' CMV status reflects serum IgG against pp150, pp28, p38, p52. The repertoire was sequenced with immunoSEQ multiplex PCR; TCRdb's copy has only in-frame clones and lacks some. The table records over 50,000 clones, roughly 79% of them present only once. This clone was counted once.

The chain uses TRBV6-1 and TRBJ1-5; 10 bases are a match to TRBD1. The receptor's source is an adult in good health and CMV-seronegative. Sequences were obtained from memory CD4+ T cells from blood. The CDR3 here is CASREGQGFNQPQHF. CDR3 bases: TGTGCCAGCAGAGAGGGACAGGGGTTCAATCAGCCCCAGCATTTT.